Sequencing of this TCR beta chain was carried out in a study of Ad26.COV2.S vaccination and SARS-CoV-2 variants. This CDR3 is 18 amino acids long. V dropped 1 base and J dropped 1 base, with 17 bases sitting between them. Germline V gene lookup returns CDR1 LNHDA and CDR2 SQIVND (reference sequence). The assay was immunoSEQ multiplex PCR, and TCRdb's table has in-frame clones only and misses some. The data show 300,000 to 400,000 clones, around four fifths seen once. Treatment defined: about 20 received Ad26.COV2.S at low or high dose, single or two shots; about 5 received placebo; per-sample allocation not given. Collection of samples fell on day 63 after the first vaccine or placebo injection.

The sequence was collected from a person aged 18-65 years who received the Ad26.COV2.S COVID-19 vaccine or a placebo. The rearrangement joins TRBV19 to TRBJ2-1; TRBD2 is a possible D gene (5 bases). This material consisted of peripheral blood, taken in a trial of Ad26.COV2.S vaccine versus placebo. The CDR3 sequence is CASSIVGSAAYSYNEQFF. The CDR3 DNA is TGTGCCAGTAGTATAGTCGGTAGCGCCGCTTATTCCTACAATGAGCAGTTCTTC.